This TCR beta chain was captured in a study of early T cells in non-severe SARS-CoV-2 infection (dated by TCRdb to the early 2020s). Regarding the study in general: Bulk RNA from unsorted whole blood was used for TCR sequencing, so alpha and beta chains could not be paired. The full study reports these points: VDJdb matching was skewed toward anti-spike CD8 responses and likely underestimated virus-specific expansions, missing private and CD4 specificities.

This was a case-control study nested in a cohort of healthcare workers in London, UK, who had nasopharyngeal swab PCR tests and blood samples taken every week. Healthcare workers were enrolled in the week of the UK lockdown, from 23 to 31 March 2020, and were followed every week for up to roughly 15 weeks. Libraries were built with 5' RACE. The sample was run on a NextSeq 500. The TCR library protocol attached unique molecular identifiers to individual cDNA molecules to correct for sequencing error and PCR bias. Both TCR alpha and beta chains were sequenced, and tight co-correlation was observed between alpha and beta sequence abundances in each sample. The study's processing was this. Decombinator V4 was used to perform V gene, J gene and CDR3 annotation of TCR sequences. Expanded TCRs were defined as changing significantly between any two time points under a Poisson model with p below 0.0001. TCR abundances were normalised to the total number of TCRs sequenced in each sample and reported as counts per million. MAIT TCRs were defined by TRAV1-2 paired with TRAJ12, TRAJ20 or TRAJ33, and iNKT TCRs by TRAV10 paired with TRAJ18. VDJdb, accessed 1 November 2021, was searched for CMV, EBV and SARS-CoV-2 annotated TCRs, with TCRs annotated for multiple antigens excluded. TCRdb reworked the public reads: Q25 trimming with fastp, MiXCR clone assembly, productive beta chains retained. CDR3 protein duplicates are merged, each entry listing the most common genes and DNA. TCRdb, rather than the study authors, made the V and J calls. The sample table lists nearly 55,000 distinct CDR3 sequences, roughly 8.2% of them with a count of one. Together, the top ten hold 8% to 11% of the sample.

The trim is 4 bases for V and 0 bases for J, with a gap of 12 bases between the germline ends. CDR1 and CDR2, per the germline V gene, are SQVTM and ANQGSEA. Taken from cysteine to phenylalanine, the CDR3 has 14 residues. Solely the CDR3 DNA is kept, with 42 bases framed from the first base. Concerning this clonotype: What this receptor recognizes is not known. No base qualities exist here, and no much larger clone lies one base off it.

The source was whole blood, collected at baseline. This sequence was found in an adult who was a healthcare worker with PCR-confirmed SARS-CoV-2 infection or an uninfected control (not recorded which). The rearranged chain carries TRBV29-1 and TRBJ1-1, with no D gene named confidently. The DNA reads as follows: TGCAGCGTTGGGACCGAGCGGATGAACACTGAAGCTTTCTTT. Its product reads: CSVGTERMNTEAFF.